What follows are 23 T cell receptor beta chains derived from one specimen sequenced in a study of blood T cell repertoires in COVID-19. The repertoire was sequenced with immunoSEQ multiplex PCR; TCRdb's copy has only in-frame clones and lacks some. This table has around 310,000 clones, nearly 90% appearing once. Sequenced sample: peripheral blood. Receptor source: a woman aged 40 to 49 with COVID-19, enrolled during active disease.

This clone came up once. The CDR3 spells CASSYFGTGADSPLHF. The CDR3 region has the DNA TGTGCCAGCAGTTACTTTGGGACAGGGGCAGATTCACCCCTCCACTTT. The V and J genes are TRBV6-5 and TRBJ1-6, with 10 positions matching TRBD1. CDR1 MNHEY and CDR2 SVGAGI come from the germline V gene. Losses at the gene ends were 1 base for V and 8 bases for J; bases not matched to a gene: 5. The CDR3 has 16 residues.

The V and J genes are TRBV10-3 and TRBJ1-1; 7 nucleotides align to TRBD1. CDR1 is ENHRY and CDR2 is SYGVKD in the germline V gene. Germline trimming cut 6 bases from V and 0 bases from J; bases unmatched to any gene: 19. This CDR3 is built from 19 residues. CDR3 loop: CAISIRDSTPEGVNTEAFF. CDR3 coding DNA: TGTGCCATCAGCATCCGGGACAGCACCCCCGAAGGAGTGAACACTGAAGCTTTCTTT.

There are a few counts of this clone. The V and J genes are TRBV28 and TRBJ2-7; TRBD1 aligns across 7 bases. V was pared by 6 bases and J by 4 bases, with 15 bases of the junction left unmatched. This CDR3 has 16 residues. Germline assignment: CDR1 MDHEN and CDR2 SYDVKM. CDR3 protein: CASREQLTGPRYEQYF. CDR3 DNA sequence: TGTGCCAGCAGAGAACAATTGACAGGGCCTAGGTACGAGCAGTACTTC.

The chain carries TRBV2 and TRBJ1-3; tentatively, D is TRBD1 (5 bases). This CDR3 has 15 amino acids. V was trimmed by 6 bases and J by 0 bases, leaving 12 bases between them. Per the germline V gene, CDR1 is SNHLY and CDR2 is FYNNEI. CDR3 in DNA: TGTGCCAGCAGCCCCAGGGCCCCCTCTGGAAACACCATATATTTT. The encoded protein is CASSPRAPSGNTIYF.

The genes are TRBV28 and TRBJ2-3, with D tentatively TRBD1 (6 bases). Germline assignment: CDR1 MDHEN and CDR2 SYDVKM. The CDR3 runs 15 residues. Trimming removed 2 bases at V and 4 bases at J, with 13 bases between. The CDR3 here is CASSLIQGSADTQYF. The CDR3 DNA follows: TGTGCCAGCAGTTTAATACAGGGATCGGCAGATACGCAGTATTTT. Using reference TRBV28 and TRBJ2-3 for the parts outside the CDR3, the full variable domain is DVKVTQSSRYLVKRTGEKVFLECVQDMDHENMFWYRQDPGLGLRLIYFSYDVKMKEKGDIPEGYSVSREKKERFSLILESASTNQTSMYLCASSLIQGSADTQYFGPGTRLTVL.

This chain links TRBV6-5 with TRBJ2-7; the D is unclear. The CDR3 sequence is 13 residues long. Trimming removed 4 bases at V and 9 bases at J, with 16 bases between. Germline lookup yields CDR1 MNHEY and CDR2 SVGAGI. CDR3 nucleotides: TGTGCCAGCAGTTCCCCAGGAACCGATGTGCAGTACTTC. It translates to CASSSPGTDVQYF.

The chain carries TRBV6-5 and TRBJ2-1; D might be TRBD2 (5 bases). V lost 6 bases to trimming and J lost 3 bases, with 15 bases between them. CDR3 length: 15 amino acids. Germline lookup yields CDR1 MNHEY and CDR2 SVGAGI. CDR3 sequence: CASSDEGMGYNEQFF. CDR3 DNA: TGTGCCAGCAGCGACGAGGGAATGGGCTACAATGAGCAGTTCTTC.

J is TRBJ1-1 and V is TRBV7-2, with TRBD1 identical over 9 bases. V was pared by 1 base and J by 2 bases, with 5 bases of the junction left unmatched. Looked up from germline, CDR1 is SGHTA and CDR2 is FQGNSA. This CDR3 comprises 16 residues. Here the CDR3 reads CASSLVWDRDNTEAFF. Written as DNA, the CDR3 is TGTGCCAGCAGCTTAGTTTGGGACAGGGACAACACTGAAGCTTTCTTT.

The chain joins TRBV20-1 to TRBJ1-2; D is unclear. Germline V CDR1 and CDR2: DFQATT, SNEGSKA (reference sequence). The CDR3 sequence is 11 residues long. Trimming took 1 base from V and 5 from J, leaving 5 bases between them. The CDR3 DNA reads as TGCAGTGCTAGAGCCTTATATGGCTACACCTTC. Its protein product is CSARALYGYTF.

The V gene is TRBV2, the J gene TRBJ1-5; possible D gene TRBD1, 5 bases. Germline lookup yields CDR1 SNHLY and CDR2 FYNNEI. This CDR3 comprises 15 residues. Trimming removed 0 bases at V and 7 bases at J, with 13 bases between. The CDR3 DNA is TGTGCCAGCAGTGAAGCGCTTCAGGGATTGCAGCCCCAGCATTTT. This codes for CASSEALQGLQPQHF.

This clone has just one count. The chain combines TRBV18 with TRBJ2-1; 12 nucleotides align to TRBD1. V shed 6 bases and J 9 bases; nucleotides not matched to a gene: 12. Germline lookup yields CDR1 KGHSH and CDR2 LQKENI. CDR3 length: 16 residues. The CDR3 spells CASSLRTGTGGSEQFF. CDR3 nucleotides: TGTGCCAGCTCTCTCAGAACCGGGACAGGGGGCAGTGAGCAGTTCTTC.

This clone turned up a few times. The chain links TRBV28 to TRBJ1-5; D might be TRBD1 (6 bases). Germline CDR1 is MDHEN and CDR2 is SYDVKM. The CDR3 runs to 12 residues. With 7 bases removed from V and 6 bases from J, the gap between germline ends came to 10 bases. For the CDR3, the DNA is TGTGCCAGCACTAAGACAGGTCAGCCCCAGCATTTT. Translated, it gives CASTKTGQPQHF.

This clone is a singleton in its sample. The chain joins TRBV24-1 to TRBJ2-1, with 9 bases identical to TRBD1. V trimming: 4 bases; J trimming: 6 bases; junction bases outside the gene matches: 6. The CDR3 spans 15 residues. The V gene's germline CDR1 is KGHDR and CDR2 SFDVKD. The DNA of the CDR3 is TGTGCCACCAGTGAATTGGGACAGGGAGGCAATGAGCAGTTCTTC. It is translated as CATSELGQGGNEQFF.

DNA for the CDR3: TGTGCCAGCAGTTCTAGCGGGAGTTCCTACGAGCAGTACTTC. This sequence encodes CASSSSGSSYEQYF. The chain links TRBV7-9 to TRBJ2-7; 10 positions agree with TRBD2. The ends lost 6 bases at V and 1 base at J; junction bases unmatched: 3. Germline V gene sequence: CDR1 SEHNR, CDR2 FQNEAQ (reference sequence). The CDR3 runs to 14 residues.

The chain carries TRBV2 and TRBJ2-3, with 9 bases lining up with TRBD1. Germline trimming cut 8 bases from V and 0 bases from J; bases unmatched to any gene: 3. CDR3 size: 14 residues. From germline, CDR1 is SNHLY and CDR2 FYNNEI. The CDR3 sequence is CASRTGASTDTQYF. The DNA for the CDR3 is TGTGCCAGCCGGACAGGGGCTAGCACAGATACGCAGTATTTT. Drawing the rest from reference TRBV2 and TRBJ2-3, the complete variable domain is EPEVTQTPSHQVTQMGQEVILRCVPISNHLYFYWYRQILGQKVEFLVSFYNNEISEKSEIFDDQFSVERPDGSNFTLKIRSTKLEDSAMYFCASRTGASTDTQYFGPGTRLTVL.

The chain recombines TRBV29-1 with TRBJ1-1, with TRBD1 matching 7 bases. Germline V gene data show CDR1 as SQVTM and CDR2 as ANQGSEA. V lost 5 bases, J lost 5 bases, and 5 bases stayed unmatched. The CDR3 sequence is 12 residues long. CDR3 nucleotide sequence: TGCAGCGTTCATAGGGGGCGGACTGAAGCTTTCTTT. Translated, it gives CSVHRGRTEAFF.

To note about this clone: Other DNA sequences in this sample translate to the same CDR3. The chain has TRBV4-1 and TRBJ1-2; TRBD1 might be the D (6 bases). V lost 1 base and J lost 8, with 11 bases in between. Germline V CDR1 and CDR2: MGHRA, YSYEKL. The CDR3 consists of 13 residues. CDR3 bases: TGCGCCAGCAGCCAAGTCCCAACAGGGGGCTACACCTTC. Translating gives CASSQVPTGGYTF.

The gene calls are TRBV28 and TRBJ1-5; D is unresolved. CDR1 is MDHEN and CDR2 is SYDVKM in the germline V gene. Trimming shortened V by 8 bases and J by 1 base, and 6 bases separated the two germline ends. The length of the CDR3 is 12 residues. This CDR3 reads CASLRSNQPQHF. The CDR3 DNA reads as TGTGCCAGCCTACGGAGCAATCAGCCCCAGCATTTT.

The genes are TRBV11-2 and TRBJ2-2, with D possibly being TRBD2 (6 bases). V was clipped by 5 bases and J by 4 bases, with 17 bases between them. The CDR3 loop spans 16 amino acids. Germline V gives CDR1 SGHAT, CDR2 FQNNGV. The CDR3 DNA reads TGTGCCAGCAGCGCGACCCGGGGGTCCCTCACCGGGGAGCTGTTTTTT. Its protein is CASSATRGSLTGELFF.

Here the CDR3 DNA reads TGTGCCAGCAGGAAAAACAGGGAATCTGGCTACACCTTC. Its translation: CASRKNRESGYTF. The J gene is TRBJ1-2, the V gene TRBV6-6, with D possibly being TRBD1 (6 bases). The CDR3 length is 13 residues. Germline loops: CDR1 MNHNY, CDR2 SVGAGI (reference sequence). Trimming removed 6 bases from V and 7 bases from J, with 15 bases in between.

J is TRBJ1-4 and V is TRBV27; TRBD1 is a possible D gene (6 bases). The V and J ends lost 5 bases and 6 bases respectively, with 19 bases between them. Germline V gene data show CDR1 as MNHEY and CDR2 as SMNVEV (reference sequence). This CDR3 is built from 16 residues. DNA of the CDR3: TGTGCCAGCAGTGAAAGGGGCGGACAGATACATGAAAAACTGTTTTTT. It specifies CASSERGGQIHEKLFF.

The chain employs TRBV12-3 or TRBV12-4 and TRBJ2-7; D not resolved. The CDR3 runs to 13 residues. Trimming took off 3 bases at V and 3 bases at J, with 9 bases between the two ends. The CDR3 sequence: CASSFRVFYEQYF. CDR3 nucleotides: TGTGCCAGCAGTTTTCGAGTTTTCTACGAGCAGTACTTC.

The V and J genes are TRBV4-3 and TRBJ2-6; TRBD2 is a possible D gene (5 bases). The CDR3 runs to 16 residues. The V end was cut by 0 bases, the J end by 4 bases, with 10 bases between. The germline CDR1 and CDR2 sequences are LGHNA and YSLEER. The CDR3 DNA reads as TGCGCCAGCAGCCAAGATAAGAGGGCCGGGGCCAACGTCCTGACTTTC. This translates into CASSQDKRAGANVLTF.